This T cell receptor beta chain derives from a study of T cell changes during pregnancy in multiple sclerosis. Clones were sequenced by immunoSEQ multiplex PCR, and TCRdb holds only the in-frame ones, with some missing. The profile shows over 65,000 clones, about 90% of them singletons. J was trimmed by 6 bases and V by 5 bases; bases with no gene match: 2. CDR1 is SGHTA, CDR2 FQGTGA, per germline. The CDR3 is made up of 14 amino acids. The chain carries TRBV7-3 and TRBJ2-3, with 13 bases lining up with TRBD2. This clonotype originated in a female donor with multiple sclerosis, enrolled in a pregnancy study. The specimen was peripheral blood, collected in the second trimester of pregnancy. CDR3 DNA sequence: TGTGCCAGCAGCCAGGGACTAGCGGGGGATACGCAGTATTTT. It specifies CASSQGLAGDTQYF.